The clone carrying this T cell receptor (beta chain) has a count of ten or more. Antigen specificity is unknown. The data belong to a study of regulatory T cells in long-lasting Graves disease. Study-wide results and caveats: Gene preferences differed: TRBV28, TRBJ1-2, TRBJ2-5 in persistent cases. Persistent patients had more shared public clonotypes (about 2,800) than new patients (around 1,000). Small numbers of samples may have cut accuracy.

Construction of TCR beta libraries relied on iRepertoire HTBI primers and on Arm-PCR targeting CDR3 regions. In the source study's methods: The samples included around 62 TRBV and more than 12 TRBJ segments. TCRdb ran MiXCR on the multiplex PCR reads and lists one entry per CDR3 protein. It is TCRdb's table, rather than the study itself, that gives the V and J calls and clone size. Here the sample spans a few hundred thousand distinct CDR3 sequences, about a quarter being singletons. The germline CDR1 and CDR2 sequences are LNHNV and YYDKDF (reference sequence). The CDR3 is made up of 16 amino acids. The V gene end was trimmed by 1 base and the J gene end by 5 bases; junction bases not matched to a gene: 2. The time point was: persistent/refractory GD, antithyroid drugs over 5 years with positive TRAb. Extracted PBMC RNA gave rise to the TCR library.

This chain connects TRBV15 to TRBJ2-2; 12 bases agree with TRBD2. This receptor was obtained from a female donor with Graves disease. The sample in question was peripheral blood mononuclear cells (PBMCs), obtained when the disease was refractory, from a patient treated with antithyroid drugs. The chain's CDR3 is CATSRGTSGTTGELFF. CDR3 coding DNA: TGTGCCACCAGCAGAGGGACTAGCGGGACGACCGGGGAGCTGTTTTTT. Filled out from reference TRBV15 and TRBJ2-2, the complete variable domain reads DAMVIQNPRYQVTQFGKPVTLSCSQTLNHNVMYWYQQKSSQAPKLLFHYYDKDFNNEADTPDNFQSRRPNTSFCFLDIRSPGLGDTAMYLCATSRGTSGTTGELFFGEGSRLTVL.